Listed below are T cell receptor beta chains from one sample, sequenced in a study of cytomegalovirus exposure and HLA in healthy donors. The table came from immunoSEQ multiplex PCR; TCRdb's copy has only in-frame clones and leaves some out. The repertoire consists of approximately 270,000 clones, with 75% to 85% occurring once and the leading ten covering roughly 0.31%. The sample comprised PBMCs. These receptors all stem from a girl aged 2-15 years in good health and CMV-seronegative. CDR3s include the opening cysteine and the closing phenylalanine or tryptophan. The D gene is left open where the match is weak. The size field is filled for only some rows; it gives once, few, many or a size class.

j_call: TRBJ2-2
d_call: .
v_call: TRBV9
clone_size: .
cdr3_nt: TGTGCCAGCAGCGTAGTTTCCTTGAACACCGGGGAGCTGTTTTTT
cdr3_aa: CASSVVSLNTGELFF

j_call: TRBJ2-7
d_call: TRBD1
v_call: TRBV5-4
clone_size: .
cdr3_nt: TGTGCCAGCAGCTTTTGGTACCGACAGGGGCATGGACCTTACGAGCAGTACTTC
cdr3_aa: CASSFWYRQGHGPYEQYF

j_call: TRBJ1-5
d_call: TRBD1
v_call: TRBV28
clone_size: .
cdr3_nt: TGTGCCAGCAGTTTCCGAAGGGGGCAGGCCCAGCATTTT
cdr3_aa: CASSFRRGQAQHF

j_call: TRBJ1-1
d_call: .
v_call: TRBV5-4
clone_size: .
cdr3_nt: TGTGCCAGCAGCTTGTACCAACAGGGAGAGAACACTGAAGCTTTCTTT
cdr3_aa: CASSLYQQGENTEAFF

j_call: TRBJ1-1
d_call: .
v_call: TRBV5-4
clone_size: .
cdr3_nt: TGTGCCAGCAGCTTGTCCAGGTTGAACACTGAAGCTTTCTTT
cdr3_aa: CASSLSRLNTEAFF

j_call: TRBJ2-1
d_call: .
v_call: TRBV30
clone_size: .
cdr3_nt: TGTGCCTGGAGTGGGGCCTTCGATGGGAATGAGCAGTTCTTC
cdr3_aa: CAWSGAFDGNEQFF

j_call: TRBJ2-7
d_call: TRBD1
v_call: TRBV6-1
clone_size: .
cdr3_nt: TGTGCCAGCAGGACAGGGGGGGTCGAGCAGTACTTC
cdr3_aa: CASRTGGVEQYF

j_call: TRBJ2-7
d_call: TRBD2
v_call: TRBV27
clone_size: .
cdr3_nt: TGTGCCAGCAGTTACGGGACTAGCGGATACGAGCAGTACTTC
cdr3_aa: CASSYGTSGYEQYF

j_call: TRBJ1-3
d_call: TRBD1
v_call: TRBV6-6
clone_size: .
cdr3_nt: TGTGCCAGCAGTTACGGGGGACAGAAGTCAAACACCATATATTTT
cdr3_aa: CASSYGGQKSNTIYF

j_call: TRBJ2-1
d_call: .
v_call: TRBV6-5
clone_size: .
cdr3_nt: TGTGCCAGCAGTTACCAGGACCTAGGCGGGAATGAGCAGTTCTTC
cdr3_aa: CASSYQDLGGNEQFF

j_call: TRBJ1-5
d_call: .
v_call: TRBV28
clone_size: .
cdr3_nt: TGTGCCAGCAGTTTTGGCCATTATCAGCCCCAGCATTTT
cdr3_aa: CASSFGHYQPQHF

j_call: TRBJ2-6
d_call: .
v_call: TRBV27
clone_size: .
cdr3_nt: TGTGCCAGCAGTTCAAAGGGCCTAGCTCTTGGGGCCAACGTCCTGACTTTC
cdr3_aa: CASSSKGLALGANVLTF

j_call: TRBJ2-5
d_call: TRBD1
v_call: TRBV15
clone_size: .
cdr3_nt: TGTGCCACCAGCAGGGGACAGGGGTGGGAGACCCAGTACTTC
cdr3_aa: CATSRGQGWETQYF

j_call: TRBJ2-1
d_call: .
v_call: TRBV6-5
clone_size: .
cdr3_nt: TGTGCCAGCAGTTACTCGACGGGATACTACAATGAGCAGTTCTTC
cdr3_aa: CASSYSTGYYNEQFF

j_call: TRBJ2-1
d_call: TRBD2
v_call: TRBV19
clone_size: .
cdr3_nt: TGTGCCACTCCGGGACTAGCGGGCTCCAATGAGCAGTTCTTC
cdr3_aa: CATPGLAGSNEQFF

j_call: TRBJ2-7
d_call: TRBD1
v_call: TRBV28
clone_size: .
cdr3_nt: TGTGCCAGCCTCCCCCCGGACAGGTCCTACGAGCAGTACTTC
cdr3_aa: CASLPPDRSYEQYF

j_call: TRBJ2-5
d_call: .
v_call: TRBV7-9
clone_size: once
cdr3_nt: TGTGCCAGCAGCTTGCACAGTCTCCAAGAGACCCAGTACTTC
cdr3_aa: CASSLHSLQETQYF

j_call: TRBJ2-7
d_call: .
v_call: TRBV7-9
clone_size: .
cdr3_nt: TGTGCCAGCAGCTTTCCAGGGCGCTACGAGCAGTACTTC
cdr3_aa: CASSFPGRYEQYF

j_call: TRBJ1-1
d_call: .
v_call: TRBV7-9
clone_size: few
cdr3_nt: TGTGCCAGCAGCGCCGAGGGCACTGAAGCTTTCTTT
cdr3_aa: CASSAEGTEAFF

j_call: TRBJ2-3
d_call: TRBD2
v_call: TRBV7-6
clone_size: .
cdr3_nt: TGTGCCAGCAGCTTAGGATGGGACTACACGGTTTCGGATACGCAGTATTTT
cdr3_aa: CASSLGWDYTVSDTQYF

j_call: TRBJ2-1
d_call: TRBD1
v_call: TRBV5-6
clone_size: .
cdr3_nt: TGTGCCAGCAGCTCAACCGCGCACAGGGGCGATGAGCAGTTCTTC
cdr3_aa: CASSSTAHRGDEQFF

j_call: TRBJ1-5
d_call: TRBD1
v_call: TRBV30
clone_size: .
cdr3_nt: TGTGCCTGGGAACAGGGGTTTAGGAGCAATCAGCCCCAGCATTTT
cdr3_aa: CAWEQGFRSNQPQHF